These T cell receptor beta chains were read from a single sample in a study of spatial heterogeneity in lung cancer. TCRdb independently ran MiXCR on the 5' RACE reads; one entry per CDR3 protein. This table holds roughly 70,000 distinct CDR3 sequences, about an eighth found once. The specimen comprised PBMCs, sampled at surgery. Receptor source: a male donor with early-stage non-small cell lung cancer. Both conserved end residues are part of each CDR3. Each record gives: V gene, J gene, CDR3 length, D gene, clone size, CDR3 protein, CDR3 DNA. The D gene is left open where the match is weak. Only part of the rows carry a size: once, few, many, or a class if the clone is expanded.

TRBV7-9	TRBJ2-1	16	TRBD2	many	CASSPDGLAGRYEQFF	TGTGCCAGCAGCCCGGATGGACTAGCGGGACGATATGAGCAGTTCTTC
TRBV5-1	TRBJ1-2	13	NA	many	CASRQGMTGGYTF	TGCGCCAGCAGACAGGGAATGACTGGTGGCTACACCTTC
TRBV5-1	TRBJ1-1	15	NA	many	CASSLDRPRNTEAFF	TGCGCCAGCAGCTTGGATCGGCCGCGGAACACTGAAGCTTTCTTT
TRBV25-1	TRBJ2-1	16	NA	many	CASSVLSADYYNEQFF	TGTGCCAGCAGTGTACTTTCGGCAGACTATTACAATGAGCAGTTCTTC
TRBV12-3/TRBV12-4	TRBJ2-2	13	NA	few	CASSVLNTGELFF	TGTGCCAGCAGTGTACTGAACACCGGGGAGCTGTTTTTT
TRBV12-3/TRBV12-4	TRBJ1-1	14	NA	few	CASSRSGLNTEAFF	TGTGCCAGCAGTCGCTCAGGCCTGAACACTGAAGCTTTCTTT
TRBV9	TRBJ2-1	14	TRBD1	many	CASSRDRAYNEQFF	TGTGCCAGCAGCCGTGACAGGGCCTACAATGAGCAGTTCTTC
TRBV7-2	TRBJ2-7	16	TRBD2	few	CASSPTSGRAPYEQYF	TGTGCCAGCAGCCCCACTAGCGGGAGGGCTCCCTACGAGCAGTACTTC
TRBV5-4	TRBJ2-7	13	NA	NA	CASTQDRSYEQYF	TGTGCCAGCACGCAAGACAGGTCCTACGAGCAGTACTTC
TRBV3-1	TRBJ1-5	17	TRBD1	few	CASSQKGQGVGNQPQHF	TGTGCCAGCAGCCAAAAGGGACAGGGCGTCGGGAATCAGCCCCAGCATTTT
TRBV27	TRBJ2-1	15	TRBD2	many	CASSQLAYTYNEQFF	TGTGCCAGCAGTCAACTAGCGTATACCTACAATGAGCAGTTCTTC